The rows below give T cell receptor beta chains drawn from one sample of a study of T cell repertoires in cytomegalovirus infection. MiXCR, applied by TCRdb to the reads, yields one record per CDR3 protein. The sample holds approximately 160,000 distinct CDR3 sequences, under 20% seen once. Sample: CD8+ T cells from PBMCs. The receptor source for this set is a human donor in good health (CMV status not recorded). Some clones in this sample may be carry-over from other donors' samples. Both conserved end residues are part of each CDR3. A D gene is named only where the DNA matches it firmly. Size values are once, few and many counts, or a class for expanded clones, and some rows have none.

v_call,cdr3_length,j_call,d_call,clone_size,cdr3_nt,cdr3_aa
TRBV7-8,17,TRBJ2-6,-,-,TGTGCCAGCAGCCCAGAGCGGGCCATGGGGGGGGCCAACGTCCTGACTTTC,CASSPERAMGGANVLTF
TRBV7-2,14,TRBJ2-3,-,-,TGTGCCAGCAGCCCCCGACCACCCACAGATACGCAGTATTTT,CASSPRPPTDTQYF
TRBV28,14,TRBJ2-7,-,few,TGTGCCAGCAGTATAACCGGGAGCTCCTACGAGCAGTACTTC,CASSITGSSYEQYF
TRBV7-2,16,TRBJ1-4,-,few,TGTGCCAGCAGCTTCTGGCACCGGGACCCAGTTGCGGAACTGTTTTTT,CASSFWHRDPVAELFF
TRBV6-2/TRBV6-3,14,TRBJ2-1,-,many,TGTGCCAGCAGTTTACAGGGCTCCTACAATGAGCAGTTCTTC,CASSLQGSYNEQFF
TRBV7-6,14,TRBJ2-1,TRBD1,many,TGTGCCAGCAGCTCTCGGACAGGTGACAATGAGCAGTTCTTC,CASSSRTGDNEQFF
TRBV6-1,12,TRBJ2-1,-,-,TGTGCCAGCTTCGTGAACATAAATGAGCAGTTCTTC,CASFVNINEQFF
TRBV6-6,16,TRBJ2-1,TRBD2,-,TGTGCCAGCAGTTACACTCCCCGGGAGGGCCGCAATGAGCAGTTCTTC,CASSYTPREGRNEQFF
TRBV7-2,12,TRBJ2-7,-,-,TGTGCCAGCAGCTTCGCGGGCTACGAGCAGTACTTC,CASSFAGYEQYF
TRBV29-1,17,TRBJ2-7,-,-,TGCAGCGTTGGTGGCAGGGGGCTGACAGCGGGAGAAGACGAGCAGTACTTC,CSVGGRGLTAGEDEQYF
TRBV29-1,15,TRBJ2-5,-,few,TGCAGCGTTGTATGGGGTAGGGCACCCCAAGAGACCCAGTACTTC,CSVVWGRAPQETQYF
TRBV19,15,TRBJ2-1,TRBD1,once,TGTGCCAGTAAACCCGGGACAGGGTTGGGCAATGAGCAGTTCTTC,CASKPGTGLGNEQFF
TRBV7-3,16,TRBJ2-1,TRBD1,-,TGTGCCAGCAGCATGGACAGGGGGCAATCCTCTCATGAGCAGTTCTTC,CASSMDRGQSSHEQFF
TRBV7-6,13,TRBJ2-7,-,few,TGTGCCAGCAGCCGACTCGGCACCTACGAGCAGTACTTC,CASSRLGTYEQYF
TRBV2,12,TRBJ2-1,-,few,TGTGCCAGCAGGGCCAGGTACAATGAGCAGTTCTTC,CASRARYNEQFF
TRBV28,13,TRBJ2-6,-,few,TGTGCCAGCACCGTATCGGGGGCCAACGTCCTGACTTTC,CASTVSGANVLTF
TRBV7-6,15,TRBJ2-3,TRBD2,few,TGTGCCAGCAGCTCTTCGGCGGGGGTGGGAGATACGCAGTATTTT,CASSSSAGVGDTQYF
TRBV13,13,TRBJ2-7,TRBD1,-,TGTGCCAGCAGCTTTGGGACAGGGGGAGAGCAGTACTTC,CASSFGTGGEQYF
TRBV12-3/TRBV12-4,14,TRBJ1-1,TRBD1,-,TGTGCCAGCAGTCTGACAGGGTCGGTCACTGAAGCTTTCTTT,CASSLTGSVTEAFF
TRBV7-9,14,TRBJ2-7,TRBD1,few,TGTGCCAGCAGTTCCGGGACAGGGGACAACGAGCAGTACTTC,CASSSGTGDNEQYF
TRBV7-8,13,TRBJ2-3,-,-,TGTGCCAGCAGCTTAGTGACAACAGATACGCAGTATTTT,CASSLVTTDTQYF
TRBV19,12,TRBJ1-1,-,once,TGTGCCAGTACGAACAGTCTACCTGAAGCTTTCTTT,CASTNSLPEAFF
TRBV7-9,16,TRBJ2-3,-,few,TGTGCCAGCAGCTTATCACTCGGGGATAGCACAGATACGCAGTATTTT,CASSLSLGDSTDTQYF
TRBV7-2,14,TRBJ1-6,-,few,TGTGCCAGCAGCGTAGACACAATCAATTCACCCCTCCACTTT,CASSVDTINSPLHF
TRBV7-9,14,TRBJ2-7,-,many,TGTGCCAGCAGCGTTTCCGGTTTTATCAACGAGCAGTACTTC,CASSVSGFINEQYF
TRBV7-9,14,TRBJ1-4,-,few,TGTGCCAGCAGCCCACAATCAACTAATGAAAAACTGTTTTTT,CASSPQSTNEKLFF
TRBV7-2,14,TRBJ2-1,-,many,TGTGCCAGCAGCTTTAGTTCGGACTACAATGAGCAGTTCTTC,CASSFSSDYNEQFF
TRBV7-2,17,TRBJ2-7,-,few,TGTGCCAGCAGCCCACACCTTACAGGGTTGGGGGCCTACGAGCAGTACTTC,CASSPHLTGLGAYEQYF
TRBV11-1,13,TRBJ1-6,-,-,TGTGCCAGCAGCTTAGCCAGTAGGTCACCCCTCCACTTT,CASSLASRSPLHF
TRBV7-8,16,TRBJ2-2,TRBD2,-,TGTGCCAGCAGCTTTCTTAGCGGGAGGAGCACCGGGGAGCTGTTTTTT,CASSFLSGRSTGELFF
TRBV12-3/TRBV12-4,15,TRBJ2-5,-,few,TGTGCCAGCAGAACGCACAGCGGGCCCCAAGAGACCCAGTACTTC,CASRTHSGPQETQYF
TRBV19,16,TRBJ1-1,-,-,TGTGCCAGTAGTATAGAAGGCCCCCCAAGTGGAACTGAAGCTTTCTTT,CASSIEGPPSGTEAFF
TRBV20-1,17,TRBJ2-1,TRBD2,few,TGCAGTGCTAGGGGGTGGTTAACGGGAGGACCAAACAATGAGCAGTTCTTC,CSARGWLTGGPNNEQFF
TRBV7-3,13,TRBJ1-2,-,-,TGTGCCAGCAGCATCGTTGGGGGATATGGCTACACCTTC,CASSIVGGYGYTF
TRBV7-9,15,TRBJ2-1,TRBD2,-,TGTGCCAGCAGCCATCGGACTAGCGAGTACAATGAGCAGTTCTTC,CASSHRTSEYNEQFF
TRBV20-1,14,TRBJ2-1,-,few,TGCAGTGCTAGAGAACACTACTCCTACAATGAGCAGTTCTTC,CSAREHYSYNEQFF
TRBV6-2/TRBV6-3,14,TRBJ2-5,TRBD1,few,TGTGCCAGCAAATGGACAGGGGGGGAAGAGACCCAGTACTTC,CASKWTGGEETQYF
TRBV11-2,13,TRBJ2-7,-,-,TGTGCCAGCAGCTTATCATCAGGGACCGAGCAGTACTTC,CASSLSSGTEQYF
TRBV4-2,14,TRBJ2-7,TRBD1,many,TGTGCCAGCAGCCAAGTACAGGGGATAGACGAGCAGTACTTC,CASSQVQGIDEQYF
TRBV7-2,10,TRBJ2-1,-,many,TGTGCCAGCAGCTTCGACGAGATCATCTTC,CASSFDEIIF
TRBV6-2/TRBV6-3,16,TRBJ2-3,TRBD2,-,TGTGCCAGCAGTTACCCTCTGGGGAGGGGCACAGATACGCAGTATTTT,CASSYPLGRGTDTQYF
TRBV3-1,16,TRBJ2-1,TRBD2,-,TGTGCCAGCAGCCCCACTTCAGCGGGAGTGGGCAATGAGCAGTTCTTC,CASSPTSAGVGNEQFF
TRBV6-2/TRBV6-3,15,TRBJ1-1,-,-,TGTGCCAGCAGTTACTCGATTCAGCTTACTATGGGAGCTTTCTTT,CASSYSIQLTMGAFF
TRBV28,14,TRBJ1-5,-,few,TGTGCCAGCAGTACGAACGGCGCAACATCGCCCCAGCATTTT,CASSTNGATSPQHF
TRBV7-9,12,TRBJ1-1,-,many,TGTGCCAGCAGACAGGGGAACACTGAAGCTTTCTTT,CASRQGNTEAFF